The entry below describes one TCR beta chain. Per the study methods: The authors estimated nucleated cell counts from reference gene primer amplification. The assay was immunoSEQ multiplex PCR, and TCRdb's table has in-frame clones only and misses some. V, J and clone size derive from that table, while D and trimming were established from the DNA sequence. The table includes approximately 32,000 clones, around 87% detected once. This specimen belongs to a study of blood T cell repertoires in COVID-19. Study overall: Sites in the United States, Italy and Spain provided acute and convalescent COVID-19 samples.

The CDR3 spans 15 residues. V shed 2 bases, J shed 5 bases, and the junction held 8 bases outside the gene matches. Germline CDR1 reads MDHEN; CDR2 reads SYDVKM. V usage is TRBV28 and J usage is TRBJ1-1; 7 bases map to TRBD1. The receptor was isolated from a man in his 60s with active COVID-19. Sequenced sample: peripheral blood. CDR3 region: CASSLLSGQKTEAFF. The DNA for the CDR3 is TGTGCCAGCAGTTTACTTTCGGGACAGAAAACTGAAGCTTTCTTT.